Listed below are T cell receptor beta chains from one sample, sequenced in a study of blood T cell repertoires in COVID-19. Sequencing was performed with immunoSEQ multiplex PCR; in TCRdb, only in-frame clones are kept and a portion is missing. The data hold 160,000 or so clones, with around 83% observed a single time. What was sequenced was PBMCs or T cells enriched from blood (not recorded which). The origin of the receptors is a man aged 45-65 years who had recovered from COVID-19. The CDR3 runs from the conserved cysteine through the conserved F or W. The D gene is left open where the match is weak. Only part of the rows carry a size: once, few, many, or a class if the clone is expanded.

D | J | V | size | length | DNA | CDR3
TRBD2 | TRBJ2-7 | TRBV28 | many | 14 | TGTGCCATATCAACGGAGTGGGAGGGATACGAGCAGTACTTC | CAISTEWEGYEQYF
- | TRBJ1-4 | TRBV5-1 | - | 15 | TGCGCCAGCACACCAGGGGTGGGCAGGGATGAAAAACTGTTTTTT | CASTPGVGRDEKLFF
- | TRBJ1-2 | TRBV6-5 | - | 14 | TGTGCCAGCAGTTATCAGGGGCGGAACTATGGCTACACCTTC | CASSYQGRNYGYTF
- | TRBJ1-5 | TRBV5-1 | - | 13 | TGCGCCAGCAGATCCGGGGATGCTCAGCCCCAGCATTTT | CASRSGDAQPQHF
TRBD1 | TRBJ1-6 | TRBV5-1 | few | 16 | TGCGCCAGCAGCTTGGCGGACAGGGGAAGACATTCACCCCTCCACTTT | CASSLADRGRHSPLHF
- | TRBJ2-5 | TRBV7-8 | - | 16 | TGTGCCAGCAGCCCGGGGTCATTGGGCGCCCAAGAGACCCAGTACTTC | CASSPGSLGAQETQYF
- | TRBJ1-4 | TRBV27 | - | 13 | TGTGCCAGCAGTTTAACCCTCGGGGAAAAACTGTTTTTT | CASSLTLGEKLFF
TRBD1 | TRBJ1-5 | TRBV12-5 | - | 16 | TGTGCTAGTGGACCGACGGGGACAGGGGGAAATCAGCCCCAGCATTTT | CASGPTGTGGNQPQHF
TRBD1 | TRBJ2-2 | TRBV5-1 | - | 16 | TGCGCCAGCGGACAGGGGGCGCCCTACAGCACCGGGGAGCTGTTTTTT | CASGQGAPYSTGELFF
- | TRBJ2-2 | TRBV6-1 | - | 16 | TGTGCCAGCAGTGAATGGACTGAAGCGAACACCGGGGAGCTGTTTTTT | CASSEWTEANTGELFF
- | TRBJ2-7 | TRBV12-3/TRBV12-4 | - | 13 | TGTGCCAGCAGTTTAGGGCGGGCCTACGAGCAGTACTTC | CASSLGRAYEQYF
TRBD2 | TRBJ2-7 | TRBV5-6 | - | 14 | TGTGCCAGCAGTATCGGGGGGGCGTCCTACGAGCAGTACTTC | CASSIGGASYEQYF
TRBD1 | TRBJ1-1 | TRBV10-2 | once | 15 | TGCGCCAGCAGTGCCGGGACAGGGGGCAACACTGAAGCTTTCTTT | CASSAGTGGNTEAFF
TRBD1 | TRBJ2-7 | TRBV12-3/TRBV12-4 | - | 13 | TGTGCCAGCAGTTTTGACAGGGGGAACGAGCAGTACTTC | CASSFDRGNEQYF
TRBD1 | TRBJ2-7 | TRBV7-2 | - | 15 | TGTGCCAGCAGCTTATCGGGACAGGGGGTTGGGGAGCAGTACTTC | CASSLSGQGVGEQYF
TRBD2 | TRBJ2-1 | TRBV14 | - | 15 | TGTGCCAGCAGCCTAGCGGGAATACTCTACAATGAGCAGTTCTTC | CASSLAGILYNEQFF
- | TRBJ1-1 | TRBV6-2/TRBV6-3 | - | 11 | TGTGCCAGCAGCCAAGGACAAGAAGCTTTCTTT | CASSQGQEAFF
- | TRBJ1-1 | TRBV14 | few | 14 | TGTGCCAGCAGCCAAGCCGGGATGAACACTGAAGCTTTCTTT | CASSQAGMNTEAFF
- | TRBJ2-1 | TRBV11-2 | - | 13 | TGTGCCAGCAGCTTAGGAGGCGGAAATGAGCAGTTCTTC | CASSLGGGNEQFF
TRBD1 | TRBJ2-5 | TRBV15 | - | 17 | TGTGCCACCAGCGACCTGCCGACAGGGGTAGGCCAAGAGACCCAGTACTTC | CATSDLPTGVGQETQYF
TRBD1 | TRBJ1-1 | TRBV18 | - | 15 | TGTGCCAGCTCACCTGCCGGGACAGCGAACACTGAAGCTTTCTTT | CASSPAGTANTEAFF
- | TRBJ1-3 | TRBV18 | - | 13 | TGTGCCAGCTCACCCGGACAGGGAAACACCATATATTTT | CASSPGQGNTIYF
- | TRBJ2-1 | TRBV5-4 | once | 15 | TGTGCCAGCAGCTTGATTCAGGTAGCCTACAATGAGCAGTTCTTC | CASSLIQVAYNEQFF
TRBD2 | TRBJ2-2 | TRBV11-2 | - | 16 | TGTGCCAGCAGGCCGGCCGGGACTATACACACCGGGGAGCTGTTTTTT | CASRPAGTIHTGELFF
TRBD2 | TRBJ2-1 | TRBV6-6 | - | 18 | TGTGCCAGCAGTCCCCGGGGTAGCGGGGGCCCCGGGGGCAATGAGCAGTTCTTC | CASSPRGSGGPGGNEQFF
TRBD2 | TRBJ2-2 | TRBV3-1/TRBV3-2 | - | 18 | TGTGCCAGCAGCCAAGAGACAGCGGGGTCCCTAGAAGCCGGGGAGCTGTTTTTT | CASSQETAGSLEAGELFF
- | TRBJ1-2 | TRBV11-2 | - | 14 | TGTGCCAGCAGCTTTTCCGGGGGAAACTATGGCTACACCTTC | CASSFSGGNYGYTF
- | TRBJ1-2 | TRBV6-5 | - | 13 | TGTGCCAGCACCAAACAGGGTTTTCTTGGCTACACCTTC | CASTKQGFLGYTF
- | TRBJ1-1 | TRBV2 | - | 15 | TGTGCCAGCACCCCAGAACGGTTCAGGGCCACTGAAGCTTTCTTT | CASTPERFRATEAFF
- | TRBJ1-5 | TRBV5-6 | - | 14 | TGTGCCAGCAGCTTGTACGGGTTGAGGCAGCCCCAGCATTTT | CASSLYGLRQPQHF
TRBD1 | TRBJ1-1 | TRBV3-1/TRBV3-2 | - | 17 | TGTGCCAGCAGTCGGATCACAGGGGCCAGAAAGGGCACTGAAGCTTTCTTT | CASSRITGARKGTEAFF
- | TRBJ1-1 | TRBV18 | - | 15 | TGTGCCAGCTCACCTAGAACAGGGATGAACACTGAAGCTTTCTTT | CASSPRTGMNTEAFF
TRBD2 | TRBJ2-1 | TRBV9 | - | 15 | TGTGCCAGCAGCGTAGCTCTAGCGGGGTACAATGAGCAGTTCTTC | CASSVALAGYNEQFF
TRBD1 | TRBJ1-5 | TRBV30 | - | 15 | TGTGCCTGGAGTGGGGGACAGGCGACGAATCAGCCCCAGCATTTT | CAWSGGQATNQPQHF
- | TRBJ1-2 | TRBV18 | - | 15 | TGTGCCAGCTCGAAAAAAGTGGAGTCTAACTATGGCTACACCTTC | CASSKKVESNYGYTF
- | TRBJ1-6 | TRBV19 | - | 14 | TGTGCCAGTAGTCGGGAGCCGGAATCTTCACCCCTCCACTTT | CASSREPESSPLHF
TRBD1 | TRBJ1-5 | TRBV12-5 | few | 17 | TGTGCTAGTGGTTTGGTTCCCGACAGGGATAGCAATCAGCCCCAGCATTTT | CASGLVPDRDSNQPQHF
- | TRBJ2-3 | TRBV5-1 | - | 18 | TGCGCCAGCAGCTTGGAGTCCCATTCTGGGGGGGCGACAGATACGCAGTATTTT | CASSLESHSGGATDTQYF
- | TRBJ1-1 | TRBV9 | - | 15 | TGTGCCAGCACCCCAGGGGCCGGGGTGAACACTGAAGCTTTCTTT | CASTPGAGVNTEAFF
TRBD1 | TRBJ2-1 | TRBV5-5 | - | 16 | TGTGCCAGCAGCCATCAGGGGGCGTTAACCCACAATGAGCAGTTCTTC | CASSHQGALTHNEQFF
TRBD1 | TRBJ1-2 | TRBV2 | - | 15 | TGTGCCAGCAGTGAAGGTCGGACAGGGGGTGGTGGCTACACCTTC | CASSEGRTGGGGYTF
TRBD1 | TRBJ1-1 | TRBV19 | - | 14 | TGTGCCAGTAGAACAACGGGGACAGCCACTGAAGCTTTCTTT | CASRTTGTATEAFF
- | TRBJ2-4 | TRBV3-1/TRBV3-2 | once | 14 | TGTGCCAGCAGCGACAATCTAGCCAAAAACATTCAGTACTTC | CASSDNLAKNIQYF
TRBD1 | TRBJ1-1 | TRBV19 | - | 13 | TGTGCCAGTAGTAGGGACAGGAACACTGAAGCTTTCTTT | CASSRDRNTEAFF
TRBD1 | TRBJ1-2 | TRBV27 | - | 15 | TGTGCCAGCAGTTTTTCGGGACAGGGAAACTATGGCTACACCTTC | CASSFSGQGNYGYTF
- | TRBJ2-7 | TRBV28 | - | 14 | TGTGCCAGCAGTAGACGTGGAGCAGGGCTCGAGCAGTACTTC | CASSRRGAGLEQYF
TRBD1 | TRBJ1-1 | TRBV18 | - | 16 | TGTGCCAGCTCACCACCACAGGGGGCTAAGGACACTGAAGCTTTCTTT | CASSPPQGAKDTEAFF
TRBD2 | TRBJ2-5 | TRBV9 | once | 16 | TGTGCCAGCAGCGTAGTTTCTAGCGGGGCTAGGGAGACCCAGTACTTC | CASSVVSSGARETQYF
TRBD2 | TRBJ2-5 | TRBV9 | once | 15 | TGTGCCAGCAGCGTAGATAACGGGGGGAGGGAGACCCAGTACTTC | CASSVDNGGRETQYF
- | TRBJ2-7 | TRBV5-1 | - | 14 | TGCGCCAGCAGCTTGCCGGGAACAGCCTACGAGCAGTACTTC | CASSLPGTAYEQYF
- | TRBJ2-7 | TRBV3-1/TRBV3-2 | once | 16 | TGTGCCAGCAGCCAGACCCAGGGGTTTTGGATCTACGAGCAGTACTTC | CASSQTQGFWIYEQYF
- | TRBJ2-2 | TRBV7-7 | - | 15 | TGTGCTAGCACGACAGAACTCACGAACACCGGGGAGCTGTTTTTT | CASTTELTNTGELFF
- | TRBJ1-4 | TRBV11-2 | - | 15 | TGTGCCAGCAGCTTAGAACGGTTGCTTAGTGAAAAACTGTTTTTT | CASSLERLLSEKLFF
TRBD2 | TRBJ2-5 | TRBV3-1/TRBV3-2 | - | 16 | TGTGCCAGCAGCCAAGGACTAGCGGGGGGACAAGAGACCCAGTACTTC | CASSQGLAGGQETQYF
TRBD1 | TRBJ1-1 | TRBV5-1 | once | 13 | TGCGCCAGCAGCTTGGGACAGGGCGGGGAAGCTTTCTTT | CASSLGQGGEAFF
- | TRBJ2-4 | TRBV27 | - | 14 | TGTGCCAGCAGTTTAAAGGTCCCCGGACAGCACGAGTACTTC | CASSLKVPGQHEYF
- | TRBJ1-1 | TRBV29-1 | - | 16 | TGCAGCGTTGAAGAAAGCCCCACAGGGATGAACACTGAAGCTTTCTTT | CSVEESPTGMNTEAFF